The 3 T cell receptor beta chains listed next were all sequenced from one sample in a study of long-term antiretroviral therapy in people with HIV. They ran version v3.0 of the immunoSEQ assay at survey level. Measured with immunoSEQ multiplex PCR; TCRdb has only the in-frame clones, and not every one. The table includes tens of thousands of clones, 80% to 90% detected once. The sample consisted of unsorted PBMCs, taken less than 4.7 years after starting antiretroviral therapy. Receptor source: a man under 40 with HIV.

The chain couples TRBV9 to TRBJ1-4, with D possibly being TRBD1 (5 bases). Trimming removed 0 bases at V and 7 bases at J, with 13 bases between. Germline V gene data show CDR1 as SGDLS and CDR2 as YYNGEE. The CDR3 consists of 15 residues. The CDR3 loop reads CASSVEEGRGEKLFF. DNA of the CDR3: TGTGCCAGCAGCGTAGAGGAGGGAAGGGGTGAAAAACTGTTTTTT.

The chain recombines TRBV21-1 with TRBJ1-5. TRBV21-1 is noted as a pseudogene. This CDR3 region has 16 residues. The CDR3 here is CASSNISTNSNQPQHF. DNA of the CDR3: TGTGCCAGCAGCAATATTAGCACTAATAGCAATCAGCCCCAGCATTTT.

The V and J genes are TRBV6-4 and TRBJ1-6; D is undetermined. Germline CDR1 is MRHNA and CDR2 is SNTAGT. The CDR3 runs to 13 residues. Trimming cost V 4 bases and J 4 bases, with 5 bases left between them. CDR3 sequence (DNA): TGTGCCAGCAGTGGAGATTATAATTCACCCCTCCACTTT. It codes for CASSGDYNSPLHF.